The next 20 T cell receptor beta chains were all read from a single sample in a study of post-analysis software for immune sequencing data. Study-wide results and limits: Controls showed lower frequencies than patients for roughly five TRBV segments, and TRBV5-6, TRBV5-1 and TRBV20-1 were among these.

Unique molecular identifiers were present in the TCR beta cDNA libraries. TCRdb used MiXCR to reprocess the PCR reads, holding one entry per CDR3 protein. The table lists approximately 360,000 distinct CDR3 sequences, about a third of them singletons. These receptors are not linked to any known antigen. What was sequenced was blood. These receptors originate from a girl aged 10-17 years with multiple sclerosis.

This clonotype was detected a few times. V and J are TRBV2 and TRBJ2-5; 15 bases map to TRBD2. This CDR3 region has 18 residues. V trimming: 4 bases; J trimming: 5 bases; junction bases outside the gene matches: 11. CDR1 is SNHLY, CDR2 FYNNEI, per germline. The CDR3 reads CASSGVSGTSGGWETQYF. In nucleotides, the CDR3 is TGTGCCAGCAGTGGAGTTTCCGGGACTAGCGGGGGGTGGGAGACCCAGTACTTC.

This clonotype was detected only a few times. The chain couples TRBV9 to TRBJ2-1; 15 bases are shared with TRBD2. The CDR3 runs 13 residues. The V gene's germline CDR1 is SGDLS and CDR2 YYNGEE. The V segment lost 7 bases and the J segment 10 bases; nucleotides outside the gene matches: 3. In DNA form, the CDR3 reads TGTGCCAGCTGGGGACTAGCGGGGGGAGAGCAGTTCTTC. Protein product: CASWGLAGGEQFF.

Turning to this clonotype: An end of the junction does not agree with germline; a read error may underlie this. The V and J genes are TRBV11-2 and TRBJ1-5; tentative D call: TRBD1 (5 bases). CDR3 size: 14 residues. CDR1 and CDR2 from the germline V gene are SGHAT and FQNNGV. The chain's CDR3 is CASSLQGIDQPQHF. As DNA, the CDR3 is TGTGCCAGCAGCTTACAGGGTATAGATCAACCCCAGCATTTT.

This chain connects TRBV7-9 to TRBJ2-1; 8 bases agree with TRBD1. V lost 4 bases to trimming and J lost 2 bases; unmatched junction nucleotides: 7. CDR3 length: 16 residues. CDR1 and CDR2 (germline): SEHNR, FQNEAQ (reference sequence). CDR3 residues: CASSSNRGAAYNEQFF. The CDR3 coding sequence is TGTGCCAGCAGCTCGAACAGGGGGGCGGCCTACAATGAGCAGTTCTTC.

The V gene is TRBV6-1, the J gene TRBJ2-5; no definite D call. Gene TRBJ2-7 matches the end of the DNA better, so the J call may be wrong. CDR3 size: 13 residues. From germline, CDR1 is MNHNS and CDR2 SASEGT. CDR3 sequence: CASSEREVYEQYF. The CDR3 DNA is TGTGCCAGCAGTGAAAGGGAAGTATACGAGCAGTACTTC.

The CDR3 is CASSLSDRDHTEAFF. CDR3 nucleotide sequence: TGTGCCAGCAGCTTATCGGACAGGGACCACACTGAAGCTTTCTTT. The chain couples TRBV12-3 or TRBV12-4 to TRBJ1-1; TRBD1 matches 8 bases. V shed 6 bases, J shed 3 bases, and the junction held 9 bases outside the gene matches. The CDR3 is 15 residues long.

This clonotype was detected once. This chain uses TRBV27 with TRBJ2-2; possibly TRBD1 for D (6 bases). CDR3 length equals 15 residues. Germline values: CDR1 MNHEY, CDR2 SMNVEV (reference sequence). V shed 11 bases and J shed 0 bases, with 16 bases lying between them. The CDR3 spells CAARRGNSNTGELFF. The CDR3 region has the DNA TGTGCCGCCCGCAGGGGCAATTCGAACACCGGGGAGCTGTTTTTT.

This clonotype came up a few times. This chain joins TRBV4-3 and TRBJ2-1, with 7 bases identical to TRBD2. Germline V gene data show CDR1 as LGHNA and CDR2 as YSLEER. The ends lost 0 bases at V and 1 base at J; junction bases unmatched: 6. This CDR3 is 17 amino acids long. DNA for the CDR3: TGCGCCAGCAGCCAAGATAGGGGAGGGAGGTCCTACAATGAGCAGTTCTTC. Translation gives CASSQDRGGRSYNEQFF.

A few counts support this clonotype. The CDR3 spells CASSLPPWKLFF. In nucleotides, the CDR3 is TGTGCCAGCAGCTTACCCCCATGGAAACTGTTTTTT. The chain is built from TRBV7-2 and TRBJ1-4, with D unresolved. This CDR3 region has 12 residues. Trimming removed 2 bases at V and 11 bases at J, with 9 bases between. In germline, CDR1 is SGHTA, CDR2 FQGNSA.

The chain links TRBV29-1 to TRBJ2-7, with D hard to call. This CDR3 region has 12 residues. With 0 bases removed from V and 5 bases from J, the gap between germline ends came to 8 bases. The germline CDR1 and CDR2 sequences are SQVTM and ANQGSEA. The DNA of the CDR3 is TGCAGCGTTGAAGATCAACAGCACGAGCAGTACTTC. This translates into CSVEDQQHEQYF.

The rearrangement links TRBV9 to TRBJ2-3, with D tentatively TRBD2 (7 bases). Per the germline V gene, CDR1 is SGDLS and CDR2 is YYNGEE. Between the trimmed V and J ends, which lost 4 bases and 3 bases, there was a span of 15 bases. The CDR3 is 15 residues long. This CDR3 reads CASSPEGGLTDTQYF. Written as DNA, the CDR3 is TGTGCCAGCAGCCCAGAGGGGGGGTTGACAGATACGCAGTATTTT.

The V call is TRBV4-1, the J call TRBJ2-1, with 8 bases fitting TRBD1. The CDR3 covers 14 residues. Trimming at V came to 3 bases and at J to 3 bases, leaving 1 base not matched to a gene. Looked up from germline, CDR1 is MGHRA and CDR2 is YSYEKL. CDR3 DNA: TGCGCCAGCAGCCAGGACAGGGACTACAATGAGCAGTTCTTC. Its protein is CASSQDRDYNEQFF.

This clonotype turned up a few times. The chain links TRBV5-1 to TRBJ2-4; TRBD1 is a possible D gene (6 bases). V lost 0 bases and J 8 bases, leaving 9 bases between the germline ends. Germline V lookup: CDR1 SGHRS, CDR2 YFSETQ. The CDR3 runs to 13 residues. Written as DNA, the CDR3 is TGCGCCAGCAGCTTGGAGGGACAACACATTCAGTACTTC. Its protein is CASSLEGQHIQYF.

The rearrangement uses TRBV3-1 and TRBJ2-3, with D unclear. The V gene's germline CDR1 is LGHDT and CDR2 YNNKEL (reference sequence). Trimming took off 3 bases at V and 5 bases at J, with 15 bases between the two ends. This CDR3 contains 15 residues. CDR3 nucleotides: TGTGCCAGCAGCCATCGGAAAAAGGTAGGAGATACGCAGTATTTT. As protein: CASSHRKKVGDTQYF.

This clonotype was recorded at least ten times. This rearrangement joins TRBV29-1 to TRBJ2-5, with D tentatively TRBD1 (5 bases). The germline V gene encodes CDR1 SQVTM and CDR2 ANQGSEA. This CDR3 is built from 12 residues. V was clipped by 4 bases and J by 2 bases, with 8 bases between them. CDR3 region: CSVGRQQETQYF. CDR3 nucleotides: TGCAGCGTTGGGAGACAGCAAGAGACCCAGTACTTC. The full variable domain, completed using reference TRBV29-1 and TRBJ2-5, is SAVISQKPSRDICQRGTSLTIQCQVDSQVTMMFWYRQQPGQSLTLIATANQGSEATYESGFVIDKFPISRPNLTFSTLTVSNMSPEDSSIYLCSVGRQQETQYFGPGTRLLVL.

The chain is built from TRBV4-3 and TRBJ1-2; TRBD1 aligns across 11 bases. The CDR3 spans 14 residues. With V trimmed by 4 bases and J by 5 bases, 3 bases remained unmatched. Germline CDR1 is LGHNA and CDR2 is YSLEER. The CDR3 spells CASSPGQGEYGYTF. As DNA, the CDR3 is TGCGCCAGCAGCCCGGGACAGGGGGAGTATGGCTACACCTTC.

As regards this clonotype: At one end the junction does not follow the germline gene, possibly because of a read error. The chain is built from TRBV20-1 and TRBJ1-4; no clear D. Germline CDR1 reads DFQATT; CDR2 reads SNEGSKA (reference sequence). The CDR3 has 10 residues. CDR3 protein: CSARSEKLFF. CDR3 nucleotides: TGCAGCGCTAGAAGTGAAAAACTGTTTTTT.

A note on this clonotype: The junction does not match germline at one end; this may be a read error. The chain joins TRBV29-1 to TRBJ1-2; TRBD1 matches 8 bases. CDR3 length equals 13 residues. Germline V CDR1 and CDR2: SQVTM, ANQGSEA. CDR3 nucleotide sequence: TGCAGCGTTGAAGCCAGGGGGCAAGGTGGCCACACCTTC. Residues: CSVEARGQGGHTF.

This chain links TRBV6-1 with TRBJ2-7, with 7 positions matching TRBD1. The CDR3 covers 17 residues. J lost 3 bases, V lost 6 bases, and 17 bases had no gene match. CDR1 and CDR2 from the germline V gene are MNHNS and SASEGT. The DNA of the CDR3 is TGTGCCAGCAGACTACGTCCCTCGACAGGGCTGAGCTACGAGCAGTACTTC. It yields the protein CASRLRPSTGLSYEQYF.

V gene TRBV12-3 or TRBV12-4 combines with J gene TRBJ2-3, with D perhaps TRBD1 or TRBD2 (6 bases each). Trimming took off 3 bases at V and 4 bases at J, with 14 bases between the two ends. CDR3 length: 15 residues. The CDR3 region is CASSFAGGASDTQYF. As DNA, the CDR3 is TGTGCCAGCAGTTTTGCCGGGGGCGCTTCAGATACGCAGTATTTT.